This T cell receptor (beta chain) was retrieved from a study of T-cell reconstitution after alpha-beta-depleted transplantation in children. Unique molecular identifiers tagged the TCRbeta library. TCRdb re-analysed the PCR reads in MiXCR, keeping a single row per CDR3 protein. The sample holds around 100,000 distinct CDR3 sequences, 10% to 13% seen once. The sequenced sample was PBMCs, obtained before TCRalphabeta/CD19-depleted stem cell transplant. This receptor was taken from a boy between 2 and 10 years old with acute lymphoblastic leukemia, due to receive a stem cell transplant.

CDR3 sequence: CASSESGQKETQYF. In DNA, the CDR3 is TGTGCCAGCAGTGAAAGTGGCCAGAAGGAGACCCAGTACTTC. The chain links TRBV25-1 to TRBJ2-5; D is unclear. This CDR3 has 14 amino acids. V was cut by 2 bases and J by 5 bases, with 12 bases left in between. The germline V gene encodes CDR1 MGHDK and CDR2 SYGVNS.